One sample yielded the 32 T cell receptor beta chains listed below, sequenced in a study of beta chain features in type 1 diabetes. Of the isolated RNA, all was reverse transcribed, and so the sequenced material was expressed TCRB transcripts. Only in-frame clones appear in the TCRdb table, and some are missing; sequencing was by immunoSEQ multiplex PCR. Among some 360,000 clones, about 19% were seen once, and the ten largest hold about 0.045%. Sequenced: naive CD4+ T cells from blood. The receptor set was obtained from a woman aged 18-29 years in good health.

This clone has more than one count but fewer than ten. The chain employs TRBV30 and TRBJ1-4; 8 bases line up with TRBD1. V was pared by 1 base and J by 8 bases, with 9 bases of the junction left unmatched. The CDR3 has 15 residues. Germline V gene sequence: CDR1 GTSNPN, CDR2 SVGIG (reference sequence). In DNA, the CDR3 is TGTGCCTGGAGTGACCAGGACAGGGTTGGGGAAAAACTGTTTTTT. It translates to CAWSDQDRVGEKLFF.

This clone has more than one count but fewer than ten. The genes are TRBV6-5 and TRBJ2-7, with a weak D call TRBD2 (6 bases). The CDR3 length is 14 residues. V was cut by 7 bases and J by 1 base, with 14 bases left in between. The V gene's germline CDR1 is MNHEY and CDR2 SVGAGI. Here the CDR3 reads CASIVGGSSYEQYF. The CDR3 bases are TGTGCCAGCATAGTGGGAGGATCATCCTACGAGCAGTACTTC.

This sequence joins TRBV2 and TRBJ2-5, with unresolved D. V was trimmed by 1 base and J by 3 bases, leaving 9 bases between them. Germline V gene lookup returns CDR1 SNHLY and CDR2 FYNNEI. This CDR3 has 14 amino acids. The CDR3 nucleotides are TGTGCCAGCAGTGAAGGAGGTCGGGAAGAGACCCAGTACTTC. Amino acids: CASSEGGREETQYF.

This clone showed up just a few times. The CDR3: CASSRLAGGFVAYNEQFF. The CDR3 DNA is TGCGCCAGCAGCCGACTAGCGGGAGGATTCGTGGCCTACAATGAGCAGTTCTTC. This chain joins TRBV4-1 and TRBJ2-1; the match to TRBD2 covers 13 bases. This CDR3 region has 18 residues. Germline V gives CDR1 MGHRA, CDR2 YSYEKL. V shed 4 bases and J 2 bases; nucleotides not matched to a gene: 8.

Comments on this clone: The same CDR3 also results from other DNA sequences found in this sample. The V gene is TRBV15, the J gene TRBJ2-5, with unresolved D. V lost 3 bases and J lost 4, with 6 bases in between. The CDR3 has 12 residues. The V gene's germline CDR1 is LNHNV and CDR2 YYDKDF (reference sequence). CDR3 nucleotides: TGTGCCACCAGCAGGGCAAGAGAGACCCAGTACTTC. It specifies CATSRARETQYF.

As concerns this clone: The sample contains more than one DNA sequence encoding this CDR3. The gene calls are TRBV7-9 and TRBJ1-1; the match to TRBD1 covers 9 bases. This CDR3 comprises 14 residues. Trimming cost V 3 bases and J 2 bases; bases outside gene matches: 1. CDR1 is SEHNR and CDR2 is FQNEAQ in the germline V gene (reference sequence). This CDR3 reads CASSLGQGNTEAFF. The CDR3 DNA reads TGTGCCAGCAGCTTGGGACAGGGTAACACTGAAGCTTTCTTT.

This chain uses TRBV6-1 with TRBJ2-7; D possibly corresponds to TRBD2 (6 bases). Germline-derived CDR1 and CDR2 are MNHNS and SASEGT. The CDR3 has 12 residues. Trimming stripped 5 bases from V and 4 bases from J, with 9 bases between. The CDR3 reads CASSYAGYEQYF. CDR3 DNA: TGTGCCAGCAGTTATGCGGGATACGAGCAGTACTTC.

This chain connects TRBV4-1 to TRBJ2-7; 8 bases align to TRBD1. The CDR3 totals 18 residues. The J segment lost 0 bases and the V segment lost 4 bases, leaving 14 bases of the junction unmatched. The germline gives CDR1 MGHRA, CDR2 YSYEKL. Written as DNA, the CDR3 is TGCGCCAGCAGCCGACCGACAGGGGATGGGGCTAGCTCCTACGAGCAGTACTTC. Translation gives CASSRPTGDGASSYEQYF.

The chain employs TRBV2 and TRBJ2-4, with TRBD2 identical over 7 bases. J lost 6 bases, V lost 6 bases, and 5 bases had no gene match. The CDR3 spans 13 residues. Germline assignment: CDR1 SNHLY and CDR2 FYNNEI. The CDR3 region is CASSAGTINIQYF. The CDR3 region has the DNA TGTGCCAGCAGCGCCGGGACTATAAACATTCAGTACTTC.

This chain connects TRBV6-1 to TRBJ2-7; TRBD2 aligns across 12 bases. Germline CDR1 and CDR2: MNHNS and SASEGT. Trimming at V came to 5 bases and at J to 3 bases, leaving 5 bases not matched to a gene. The CDR3 covers 15 residues. The CDR3 DNA reads TGTGCCAGCAGTCCCGGACTAGCGGGGAGCTACGAGCAGTACTTC. Translating it yields CASSPGLAGSYEQYF.

The DNA of the CDR3 is TGTGCCAGCAGCAGAGTCGTCGGCATTCAGTACTTC. Translating gives CASSRVVGIQYF. The V and J genes are TRBV7-9 and TRBJ2-4, with unresolved D. Looked up from germline, CDR1 is SEHNR and CDR2 is FQNEAQ (reference sequence). This CDR3 has 12 residues. The germline V and J ends were trimmed by 5 bases and 9 bases, with 11 bases remaining between them.

The rearrangement joins TRBV20-1 to TRBJ2-3; D call uncertain. This CDR3 contains 11 residues. The V and J ends lost 3 bases and 8 bases respectively, with 9 bases between them. Germline V CDR1 and CDR2: DFQATT, SNEGSKA (reference sequence). The CDR3 DNA is TGCAGTGCTAGGAAACTCGGTACGCAGTATTTT. This codes for CSARKLGTQYF.

Remarks on this clone: The same CDR3 can be traced to other DNA sequences in this sample. This chain uses TRBV18 with TRBJ1-2; 8 bases are shared with TRBD1. J was trimmed by 4 bases and V by 2 bases; bases with no gene match: 0. The CDR3 is 13 amino acids. Germline V lookup: CDR1 KGHSH, CDR2 LQKENI. CDR3 sequence: CASSPDRGYGYTF. The CDR3, as DNA: TGTGCCAGCTCACCAGACAGGGGCTATGGCTACACCTTC.

This rearrangement joins TRBV13 to TRBJ2-7, with D possibly matching TRBD1 (6 bases). V shed 5 bases and J shed 2 bases, with 16 bases lying between them. The CDR3 spans 15 residues. The V gene's germline CDR1 is PRHDT and CDR2 FYEKMQ (reference sequence). The CDR3 bases are TGTGCCAGCAGCCCGGTCGGGCAGGGGCCCTACGAGCAGTACTTC. Amino acid sequence: CASSPVGQGPYEQYF.

The chain recombines TRBV19 with TRBJ2-5, with 11 nucleotides matching TRBD1. V dropped 8 bases and J dropped 2; count of bases not matched to a gene: 1. Germline values: CDR1 LNHDA, CDR2 SQIVND (reference sequence). The CDR3 is 13 residues long. CDR3 bases: TGTGCCAGTCGGGACAGGGGGCAAGAGACCCAGTACTTC. Amino acid sequence: CASRDRGQETQYF.

This clone was seen a handful of times. V and J are TRBV14 and TRBJ1-4; D might be TRBD1 (5 bases). The ends were cut back, 4 bases at V and 8 bases at J, with 17 bases in the middle. Germline CDR1 SGHDN, CDR2 FVKESK. This CDR3 has 15 amino acids. The CDR3 region is CASSPLRGYGEKLFF. In DNA form, the CDR3 reads TGTGCCAGCAGCCCCCTAAGGGGTTACGGGGAAAAACTGTTTTTT.

The chain links TRBV2 to TRBJ2-1; D remains ambiguous. Germline-derived CDR1 and CDR2 are SNHLY and FYNNEI. V was clipped by 7 bases and J by 2 bases, with 12 bases between them. The CDR3 is 14 residues long. CDR3 sequence reads: CASTHGSTYNEQFF. The CDR3 nucleotides are TGTGCCAGCACCCATGGTTCTACCTACAATGAGCAGTTCTTC. Based on the CDR3 plus reference TRBV2 and TRBJ2-1, the full variable domain is EPEVTQTPSHQVTQMGQEVILRCVPISNHLYFYWYRQILGQKVEFLVSFYNNEISEKSEIFDDQFSVERPDGSNFTLKIRSTKLEDSAMYFCASTHGSTYNEQFFGPGTRLTVL.

This chain uses TRBV30 with TRBJ1-1; D is uncertain. Germline V gene sequence: CDR1 GTSNPN, CDR2 SVGIG (reference sequence). The CDR3 has 11 amino acids. The V gene lost 7 bases and the J gene lost 5 bases, with 11 bases spanning the gap. The CDR3 region is CASSKRTEAFF. The CDR3 DNA sequence: TGTGCCTCCTCCAAGAGGACTGAAGCTTTCTTT. Full variable domain (outside the CDR3, taken from reference TRBV30 and TRBJ1-1): SQTIHQWPATLVQPVGSPLSLECTVEGTSNPNLYWYRQAAGRGLQLLFYSVGIGQISSEVPQNLSASRPQDRQFILSSKKLLLSDSGFYLCASSKRTEAFFGQGTRLTVV.

This clone has a handful of counts. This chain joins TRBV4-2 and TRBJ2-5, with 9 bases identical to TRBD2. The trim removed 1 base at V and 5 bases at J, leaving 8 bases unmatched. From germline, CDR1 is LGHNA and CDR2 YNFKEQ. The CDR3 totals 16 residues. In DNA, the CDR3 is TGTGCCAGCAGCCAAGGAAAGCGGGGGGCAGGGGAGACCCAGTACTTC. Translating gives CASSQGKRGAGETQYF.

J is TRBJ1-2 and V is TRBV4-2; D gene ambiguous. This CDR3 region has 13 residues. Germline values: CDR1 LGHNA, CDR2 YNFKEQ. The germline V and J ends were trimmed by 1 base and 6 bases, with 9 bases remaining between them. The CDR3 bases are TGTGCCAGCAGCCAAGCCCCCGGGGATGGCTACACCTTC. Amino acid sequence: CASSQAPGDGYTF.

The chain joins TRBV25-1 to TRBJ1-2, with D perhaps matching TRBD1 (5 bases). The ends were cut back, 2 bases at V and 4 bases at J, with 11 bases in the middle. The CDR3 loop spans 14 amino acids. Looked up from germline, CDR1 is MGHDK and CDR2 is SYGVNS. The CDR3 nucleotides are TGTGCCAGCAGTGAAAGGACAAGTGGCTATGGCTACACCTTC. Its translation is CASSERTSGYGYTF.

The genes are TRBV5-4 and TRBJ2-4, with 9 bases identical to TRBD1. Trimming took 0 bases from V and 6 from J; bases not matched to a gene: 1. Germline values: CDR1 SGHNT, CDR2 YYREEE (reference sequence). The CDR3 loop spans 14 amino acids. The CDR3 bases are TGTGCCAGCAGCTTGGAACAGGGGGCAAACATTCAGTACTTC. It codes for CASSLEQGANIQYF.

This clone showed up just a few times. The chain has TRBV29-1 and TRBJ2-7; a possible D gene is TRBD1 (5 bases). The V end was cut by 3 bases, the J end by 6 bases, with 12 bases between. The CDR3 is 12 residues long. Germline values: CDR1 SQVTM, CDR2 ANQGSEA. CDR3 loop: CSVEGPSLEQYF. The DNA for the CDR3 is TGCAGCGTTGAGGGGCCCTCACTCGAGCAGTACTTC.

V usage is TRBV6-5 and J usage is TRBJ2-5, with 8 bases matching TRBD1. Germline loops: CDR1 MNHEY, CDR2 SVGAGI. The V segment lost 6 bases and the J segment 4 bases; nucleotides outside the gene matches: 7. The CDR3 length is 14 residues. The CDR3 DNA sequence: TGTGCCAGCAGCGACAGGGGAGTCGTAGAGACCCAGTACTTC. Its translation is CASSDRGVVETQYF.

This rearrangement joins TRBV5-1 to TRBJ2-1; 7 positions agree with TRBD2. The CDR3 runs 14 residues. Germline V gives CDR1 SGHRS, CDR2 YFSETQ. With 1 base clipped from V and 8 bases from J, the junction kept 6 bases outside the gene matches. The CDR3 DNA sequence: TGCGCCAGCAGCTTGAGGGCGGGAGCGGATGAGCAGTTCTTC. As protein: CASSLRAGADEQFF. The complete variable domain, with remaining parts taken from reference TRBV5-1 and TRBJ2-1, reads KAGVTQTPRYLIKTRGQQVTLSCSPISGHRSVSWYQQTPGQGLQFLFEYFSETQRNKGNFPGRFSGRQFSNSRSEMNVSTLELGDSALYLCASSLRAGADEQFFGPGTRLTVL.

This rearrangement joins TRBV14 to TRBJ1-2; TRBD1 matches 9 bases. The CDR3 sequence is 16 residues long. With V trimmed by 0 bases and J by 5 bases, 7 bases remained unmatched. In germline, CDR1 is SGHDN, CDR2 FVKESK. As DNA, the CDR3 is TGTGCCAGCAGCCAAGATCAGTGGACAGGGGCATATGGCTACACCTTC. Residues: CASSQDQWTGAYGYTF. Filled out from reference TRBV14 and TRBJ1-2, the complete variable domain reads EAGVTQFPSHSVIEKGQTVTLRCDPISGHDNLYWYRRVMGKEIKFLLHFVKESKQDESGMPNNRFLAERTGGTYSTLKVQPAELEDSGVYFCASSQDQWTGAYGYTFGSGTRLTVV.

The chain recombines TRBV2 with TRBJ2-3; 9 bases are shared with TRBD1. The junction had 7 bases not matched to a gene; V was cut back by 6 bases and J by 3 bases. Germline assignment: CDR1 SNHLY and CDR2 FYNNEI. The CDR3 has 15 residues. The CDR3 bases are TGTGCCAGCAGCAAACAGGGGGCCGGGACAGATACGCAGTATTTT. This gives the protein CASSKQGAGTDTQYF.

The rearrangement uses TRBV4-2 and TRBJ2-5, with 8 bases matching TRBD2. The V gene's germline CDR1 is LGHNA and CDR2 YNFKEQ. CDR3 length: 16 amino acids. The V gene end was trimmed by 0 bases and the J gene end by 5 bases; junction bases not matched to a gene: 8. The CDR3: CASSQDRSGGGETQYF. The CDR3, as DNA: TGTGCCAGCAGCCAAGATAGGAGCGGGGGTGGGGAGACCCAGTACTTC.

This clone was counted only a few times. Other DNA sequences in the sample encode the same CDR3. The chain uses TRBV18 and TRBJ1-2, with 9 bases matching TRBD1. CDR1 and CDR2 from the germline V gene are KGHSH and LQKENI. The junction had 1 base not matched to a gene; V was cut back by 3 bases and J by 2 bases. The CDR3 runs to 14 residues. The CDR3 DNA reads TGTGCCAGCTCACCCGGGACAGGGAACTATGGCTACACCTTC. Its protein product is CASSPGTGNYGYTF.

The chain is built from TRBV7-2 and TRBJ2-7; the D gene is possibly TRBD2 (6 bases). The CDR3 is 14 residues long. V was trimmed by 5 bases and J by 6 bases, leaving 17 bases between them. Germline V gene data show CDR1 as SGHTA and CDR2 as FQGNSA. The DNA of the CDR3 is TGTGCCAGCAGCCCGGGCCCCAACGGGGGCGAGCAGTACTTC. This codes for CASSPGPNGGEQYF.

The rearrangement joins TRBV4-3 to TRBJ2-3, with a weak D call TRBD2 (6 bases). V lost 4 bases, J lost 4 bases, and 21 bases lay in between. This CDR3 has 17 amino acids. Germline V gene data show CDR1 as LGHNA and CDR2 as YSLEER. The CDR3 bases are TGCGCCAGCAGCCGGAACGGCGGGGCGTTTGGCGCAGATACGCAGTATTTT. This gives the protein CASSRNGGAFGADTQYF.

The rearrangement links TRBV6-1 to TRBJ1-5; 9 bases fit TRBD1. CDR1 MNHNS and CDR2 SASEGT come from the germline V gene. The CDR3 extends over 13 amino acids. The V and J ends lost 6 bases and 5 bases, in that order; junction bases with no gene match: 2. The CDR3 nucleotides read TGTGCCAGCAGATGGGACAGGGATCAGCCCCAGCATTTT. Its protein product is CASRWDRDQPQHF.